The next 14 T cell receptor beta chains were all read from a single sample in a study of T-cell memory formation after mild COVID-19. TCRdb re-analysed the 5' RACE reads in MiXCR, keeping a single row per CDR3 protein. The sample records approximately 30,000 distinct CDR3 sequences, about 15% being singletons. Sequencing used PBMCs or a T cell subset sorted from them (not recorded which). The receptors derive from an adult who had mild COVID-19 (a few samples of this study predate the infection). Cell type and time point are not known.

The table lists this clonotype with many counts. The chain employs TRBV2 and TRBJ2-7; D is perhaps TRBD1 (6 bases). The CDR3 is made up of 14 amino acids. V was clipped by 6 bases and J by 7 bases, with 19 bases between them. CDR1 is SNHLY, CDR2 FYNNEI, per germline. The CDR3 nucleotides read TGTGCCAGCAGCAAGCCGGACAGAGGGTCTGAGCAGTACTTC. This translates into CASSKPDRGSEQYF.

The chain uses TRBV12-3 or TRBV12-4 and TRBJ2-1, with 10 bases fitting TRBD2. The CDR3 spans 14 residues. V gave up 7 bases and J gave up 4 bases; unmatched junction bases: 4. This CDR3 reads CASKELAGYNEQFF. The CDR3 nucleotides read TGTGCCAGCAAAGAACTAGCGGGATACAATGAGCAGTTCTTC.

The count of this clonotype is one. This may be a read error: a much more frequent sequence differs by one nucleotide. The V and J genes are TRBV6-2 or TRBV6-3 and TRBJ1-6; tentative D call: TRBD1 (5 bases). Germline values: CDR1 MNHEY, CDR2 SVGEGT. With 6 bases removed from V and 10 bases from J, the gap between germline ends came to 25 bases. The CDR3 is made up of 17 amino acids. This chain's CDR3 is CASSPGTVEVTRSPLHF. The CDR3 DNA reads TGTGCCAGCAGCCCCGGGACGGTCGAAGTTACGAGGTCACCCCTCCACTTT.

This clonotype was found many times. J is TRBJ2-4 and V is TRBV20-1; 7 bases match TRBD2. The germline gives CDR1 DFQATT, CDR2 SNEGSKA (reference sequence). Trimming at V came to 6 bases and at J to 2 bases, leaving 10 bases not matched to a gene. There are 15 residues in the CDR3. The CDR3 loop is CSAPLGRASKNIQYF. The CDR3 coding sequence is TGCAGTGCCCCCCTGGGGAGGGCATCCAAAAACATTCAGTACTTC.

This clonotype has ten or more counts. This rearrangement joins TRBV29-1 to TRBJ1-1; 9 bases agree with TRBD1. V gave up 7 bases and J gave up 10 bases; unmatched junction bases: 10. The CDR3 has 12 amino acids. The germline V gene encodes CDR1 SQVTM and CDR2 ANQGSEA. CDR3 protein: CSAVSQGAGAFF. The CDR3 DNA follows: TGCAGCGCTGTATCACAGGGGGCCGGAGCTTTCTTT.

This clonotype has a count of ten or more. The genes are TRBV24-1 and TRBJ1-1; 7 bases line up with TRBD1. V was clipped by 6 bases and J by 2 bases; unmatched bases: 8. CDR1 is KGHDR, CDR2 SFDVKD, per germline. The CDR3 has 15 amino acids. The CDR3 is CATSPRTGANTEAFF. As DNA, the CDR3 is TGTGCCACCAGTCCTCGGACAGGAGCCAACACTGAAGCTTTCTTT.

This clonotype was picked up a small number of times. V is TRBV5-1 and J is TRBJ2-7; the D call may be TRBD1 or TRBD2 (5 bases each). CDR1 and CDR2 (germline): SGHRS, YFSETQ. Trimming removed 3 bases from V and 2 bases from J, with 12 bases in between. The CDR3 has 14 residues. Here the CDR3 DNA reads TGCGCCAGCAGCTCCCAGGGACCCCCCTACGAGCAGTACTTC. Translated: CASSSQGPPYEQYF.

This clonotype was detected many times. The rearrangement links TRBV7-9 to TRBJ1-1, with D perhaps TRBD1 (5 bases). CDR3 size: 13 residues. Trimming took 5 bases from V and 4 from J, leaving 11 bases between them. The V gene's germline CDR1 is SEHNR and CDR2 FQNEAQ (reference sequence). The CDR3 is CASSRGDVTEAFF. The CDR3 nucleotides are TGTGCCAGCAGCCGGGGCGATGTCACTGAAGCTTTCTTT.

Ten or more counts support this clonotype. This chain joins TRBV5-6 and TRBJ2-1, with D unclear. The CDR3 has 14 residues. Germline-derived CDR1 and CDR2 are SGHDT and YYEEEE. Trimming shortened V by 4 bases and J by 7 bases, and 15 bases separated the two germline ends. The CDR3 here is CASSVTLIVNEQFF. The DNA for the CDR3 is TGTGCCAGCAGCGTTACGTTAATAGTTAATGAGCAGTTCTTC.

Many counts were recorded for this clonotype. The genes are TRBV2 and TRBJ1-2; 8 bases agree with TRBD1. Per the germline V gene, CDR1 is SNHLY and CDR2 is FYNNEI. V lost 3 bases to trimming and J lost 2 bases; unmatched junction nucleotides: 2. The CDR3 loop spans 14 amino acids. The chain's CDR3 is CASSDRGPNYGYTF. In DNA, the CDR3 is TGTGCCAGCAGTGACAGGGGGCCAAACTATGGCTACACCTTC.

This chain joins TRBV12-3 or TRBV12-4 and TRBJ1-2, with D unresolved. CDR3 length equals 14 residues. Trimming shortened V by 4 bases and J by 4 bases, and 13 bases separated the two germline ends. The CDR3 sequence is CASSWTARLYGYTF. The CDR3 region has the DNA TGTGCCAGCAGTTGGACCGCGCGACTCTATGGCTACACCTTC.

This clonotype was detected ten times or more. DNA for the CDR3: TGTGCCAGCAGCGTAGGGCTAGCGGAGACCTACGAGCAGTACTTC. Amino acids: CASSVGLAETYEQYF. The chain is built from TRBV9 and TRBJ2-7; 7 nucleotides agree with TRBD2. V trimming: 0 bases; J trimming: 2 bases; junction bases outside the gene matches: 5. The germline V gene has CDR1 SGDLS and CDR2 YYNGEE. The CDR3 has 15 residues.

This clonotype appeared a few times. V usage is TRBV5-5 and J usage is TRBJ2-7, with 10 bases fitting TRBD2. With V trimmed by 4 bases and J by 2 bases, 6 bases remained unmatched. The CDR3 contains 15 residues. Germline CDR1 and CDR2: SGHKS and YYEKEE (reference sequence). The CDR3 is CASSPGTSATYEQYF. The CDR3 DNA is TGTGCCAGCAGCCCCGGGACTAGCGCCACCTACGAGCAGTACTTC.

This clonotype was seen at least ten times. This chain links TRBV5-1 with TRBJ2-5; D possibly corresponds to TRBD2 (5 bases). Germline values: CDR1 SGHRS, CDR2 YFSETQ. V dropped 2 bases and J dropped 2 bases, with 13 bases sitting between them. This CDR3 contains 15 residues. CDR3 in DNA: TGCGCCAGCAGCTTTGGAAGTCCGGGACAAGAGACCCAGTACTTC. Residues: CASSFGSPGQETQYF. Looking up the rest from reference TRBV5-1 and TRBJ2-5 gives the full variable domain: KAGVTQTPRYLIKTRGQQVTLSCSPISGHRSVSWYQQTPGQGLQFLFEYFSETQRNKGNFPGRFSGRQFSNSRSEMNVSTLELGDSALYLCASSFGSPGQETQYFGPGTRLLVL.